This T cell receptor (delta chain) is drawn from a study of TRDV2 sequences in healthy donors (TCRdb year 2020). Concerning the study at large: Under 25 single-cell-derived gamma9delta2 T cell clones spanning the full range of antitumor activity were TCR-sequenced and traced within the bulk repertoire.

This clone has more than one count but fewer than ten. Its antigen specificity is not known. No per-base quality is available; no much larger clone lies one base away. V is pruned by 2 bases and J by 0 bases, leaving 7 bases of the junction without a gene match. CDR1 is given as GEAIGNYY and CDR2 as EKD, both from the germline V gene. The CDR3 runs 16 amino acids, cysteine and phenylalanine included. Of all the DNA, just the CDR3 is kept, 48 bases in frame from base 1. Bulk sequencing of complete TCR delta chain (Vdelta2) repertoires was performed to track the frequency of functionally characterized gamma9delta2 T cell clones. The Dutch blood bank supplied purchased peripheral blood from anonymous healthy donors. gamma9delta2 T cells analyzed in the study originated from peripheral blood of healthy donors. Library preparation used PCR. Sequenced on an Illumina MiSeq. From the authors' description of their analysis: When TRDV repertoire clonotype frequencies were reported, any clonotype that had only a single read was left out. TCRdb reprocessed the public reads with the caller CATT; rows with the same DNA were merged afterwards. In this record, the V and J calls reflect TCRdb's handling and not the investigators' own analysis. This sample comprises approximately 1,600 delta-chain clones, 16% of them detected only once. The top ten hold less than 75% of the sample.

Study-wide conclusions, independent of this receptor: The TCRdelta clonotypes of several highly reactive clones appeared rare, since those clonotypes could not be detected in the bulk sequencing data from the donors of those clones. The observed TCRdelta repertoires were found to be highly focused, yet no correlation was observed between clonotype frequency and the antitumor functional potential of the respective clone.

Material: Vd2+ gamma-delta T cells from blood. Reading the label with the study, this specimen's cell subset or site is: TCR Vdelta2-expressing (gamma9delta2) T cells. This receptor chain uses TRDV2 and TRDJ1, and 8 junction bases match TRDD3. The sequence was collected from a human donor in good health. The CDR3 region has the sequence CACDMGDSEYTDKLIF. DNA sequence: TGTGCCTGTGACATGGGGGATTCCGAGTACACCGATAAACTCATCTTT.